The 24 T cell receptor beta chains listed next were all sequenced from one sample in a study. Each CDR3 protein is one row after TCRdb ran MiXCR on the 5' RACE reads. The table lists fewer than 1,500 distinct CDR3 sequences, about 7.8% of them singletons. The sequencing sample was made of central memory T cells from blood PBMCs. The sample's subset: central memory CD4+ T cells. These receptors originate from a male donor with HIV.

The V gene is TRBV7-2, the J gene TRBJ2-3; D is ambiguous. Germline assignment: CDR1 SGHTA and CDR2 FQGNSA. This CDR3 region has 12 residues. V lost 1 base, J lost 4 bases, and 3 bases lay in between. The CDR3 protein is CASSLGPDTQYF. CDR3 DNA: TGTGCCAGCAGCTTAGGTCCAGATACGCAGTATTTT.

This clonotype is medium-sized in the sample. The chain joins TRBV15 to TRBJ1-1, with 9 bases lining up with TRBD1. CDR1 and CDR2 (germline): LNHNV, YYDKDF (reference sequence). V shed 5 bases and J 3 bases; nucleotides not matched to a gene: 1. The CDR3 spans 13 residues. CDR3: CATSGQGYTEAFF. CDR3 bases: TGTGCCACCAGCGGACAGGGGTACACTGAAGCTTTCTTT.

Sample share makes this clonotype medium-sized. The chain uses TRBV11-3 and TRBJ2-3; D may correspond to TRBD1 or TRBD2 (5 bases each). CDR3 length equals 15 residues. The V gene lost 2 bases and the J gene lost 4 bases, with 13 bases spanning the gap. Germline V gene lookup returns CDR1 SGHNT and CDR2 YENEEA. CDR3: CASSLTGRDADTQYF. The DNA of the CDR3 is TGTGCCAGCAGCTTAACCGGCAGGGACGCAGATACGCAGTATTTT. The full variable domain, rest sourced from reference TRBV11-3 and TRBJ2-3, is EAGVVQSPRYKIIEKKQPVAFWCNPISGHNTLYWYLQNLGQGPELLIRYENEEAVDDSQLPKDRFSAERLKGVDSTLKIQPAELGDSAVYLCASSLTGRDADTQYFGPGTRLTVL.

The sample holds one count of this clonotype. A clone one base away is much larger, so this may be a read error. V is TRBV7-9 and J is TRBJ2-4; no definite D call. The CDR3 runs 14 residues. The V gene's germline CDR1 is SEHNR and CDR2 FQNEAQ (reference sequence). Deletions cut 5 bases from V and 6 bases from J, with 14 bases between. The CDR3 nucleotides are TGTGCCAGCAGCCCCGGCGATGGCACAAACATTCAGTACTTC. It translates to CASSPGDGTNIQYF. The whole variable domain, remainder taken from reference TRBV7-9 and TRBJ2-4, is DTGVSQNPRHKITKRGQNVTFRCDPISEHNRLYWYRQTLGQGPEFLTYFQNEAQLEKSRLLSDRFSAERPKGSFSTLEIQRTEQGDSAMYLCASSPGDGTNIQYFGAGTRLSVL.

This clonotype is categorized as large (0.1 to 1%). The chain is built from TRBV5-4 and TRBJ1-1; D is undetermined. Germline assignment: CDR1 SGHNT and CDR2 YYREEE (reference sequence). Between the trimmed V and J ends, which lost 3 bases and 5 bases, there was a span of 11 bases. This CDR3 is 13 amino acids long. In DNA, the CDR3 is TGTGCCAGCAGCTCTATTAGCGGGACTGAAGCTTTCTTT. Its protein product is CASSSISGTEAFF.

The chain joins TRBV13 to TRBJ1-5, with 10 bases matching TRBD1. CDR1 is PRHDT, CDR2 FYEKMQ, per germline (reference sequence). This CDR3 spans 16 amino acids. Trimming took 5 bases from V and 3 from J; bases not matched to a gene: 7. The CDR3 bases are TGTGCCAGCAGCCGAGCCGGGACAGGGGTCAATCAGCCCCAGCATTTT. It specifies CASSRAGTGVNQPQHF.

By sample fraction, this clonotype is large. This rearrangement joins TRBV6-5 to TRBJ2-3; D is ambiguous. Trimming removed 6 bases from V and 6 bases from J, with 16 bases in between. This CDR3 spans 14 amino acids. Germline V gene lookup returns CDR1 MNHEY and CDR2 SVGAGI. The CDR3, as DNA: TGTGCCAGCAGCCCTTCCGGAAAGTGGGATACGCAGTATTTT. Translated, it gives CASSPSGKWDTQYF.

The chain carries TRBV6-2 or TRBV6-3 and TRBJ2-3; 7 positions agree with TRBD1. CDR3 length equals 14 residues. Germline V gene data show CDR1 as MNHEY and CDR2 as SVGEGT. V shed 2 bases and J 7 bases; nucleotides not matched to a gene: 6. DNA for the CDR3: TGTGCCAGCAGTTACGGGACAGTAGGAAATACGCAGTATTTT. This encodes CASSYGTVGNTQYF.

This clonotype was detected only a few times. The chain couples TRBV15 to TRBJ2-7; TRBD2 is a possible D gene (7 bases). V was shortened by 1 base and J by 7 bases, with 23 bases between the two germline ends. CDR1 and CDR2 (germline): LNHNV, YYDKDF (reference sequence). The length of the CDR3 is 17 residues. In nucleotides, the CDR3 is TGTGCCACCAGCAGAGGGCCGGGGGGCGGGAGATCTGTGGAGCAGTACTTC. Amino acid sequence: CATSRGPGGGRSVEQYF.

There are a few counts of this clonotype. V is TRBV11-2 and J is TRBJ2-3, with no clear D. Germline V gene sequence: CDR1 SGHAT, CDR2 FQNNGV. The CDR3 is 13 amino acids. The V end lost 6 bases, the J end lost 4 bases, and 11 bases lay between the germline ends. As DNA, the CDR3 is TGTGCCAGCAGTAAAGAGTTGGCAGATACGCAGTATTTT. The encoded protein is CASSKELADTQYF.

The V and J genes are TRBV24-1 and TRBJ2-3; D may correspond to TRBD1 or TRBD2 (5 bases each). Germline V lookup: CDR1 KGHDR, CDR2 SFDVKD. This CDR3 spans 16 amino acids. The ends were cut back, 1 base at V and 1 base at J, with 11 bases in the middle. This chain's CDR3 is CATSDFGRGGTDTQYF. The CDR3 DNA sequence: TGTGCCACCAGTGATTTTGGGAGAGGGGGCACAGATACGCAGTATTTT.

This chain links TRBV14 with TRBJ1-6; D perhaps matches TRBD1 (6 bases). This CDR3 is 15 amino acids long. The V gene's germline CDR1 is SGHDN and CDR2 FVKESK. Trimming shortened V by 3 bases and J by 3 bases, and 9 bases separated the two germline ends. The CDR3 loop reads CASSHRGGYNSPLHF. The CDR3 DNA reads TGTGCCAGCAGCCATAGGGGGGGCTATAATTCACCCCTCCACTTT.

This clonotype has more than one count but fewer than ten. The chain has TRBV6-1 and TRBJ1-6; D perhaps matches TRBD1 (6 bases). The CDR3 runs 15 residues. Trimming removed 4 bases from V and 7 bases from J, with 14 bases in between. CDR1 is MNHNS, CDR2 SASEGT, per germline. Written as DNA, the CDR3 is TGTGCCAGCAGTGTTACAGGGACCGGGAATTCACCCCTCCACTTT. Protein: CASSVTGTGNSPLHF.

This sequence joins TRBV4-3 and TRBJ2-2, with unresolved D. The germline gives CDR1 LGHNA, CDR2 YSLEER. Trimming took off 0 bases at V and 9 bases at J, with 11 bases between the two ends. This CDR3 contains 14 residues. The CDR3 region has the DNA TGCGCCAGCAGCCAAGATACTGGCTCCCGGGAGCTGTTTTTT. This translates into CASSQDTGSRELFF.

Points on this clonotype: The germline gene is not matched at one end of the junction; a read error may be the cause. V and J are TRBV7-7 and TRBJ2-7; 7 bases fit TRBD1. The CDR3 covers 14 residues. Germline loops: CDR1 SSHAT, CDR2 FNYEAQ (reference sequence). The CDR3 spells CASSYGTATYEQYF. The CDR3 region has the DNA TGTGCTAGCAGTTACGGGACAGCCACCTACGAGCAGTACTTC.

This clonotype is classed as medium-sized (0.01 to 0.1%). The chain carries TRBV11-3 and TRBJ2-2, with a tentative D call TRBD1 (6 bases). Trimming removed 2 bases at V and 0 bases at J, with 7 bases between. Germline assignment: CDR1 SGHNT and CDR2 YENEEA. The CDR3 runs 15 residues. CDR3: CASSLSGANTGELFF. Here the CDR3 DNA reads TGTGCCAGCAGCTTATCAGGGGCGAACACCGGGGAGCTGTTTTTT. Full variable domain (missing parts from reference TRBV11-3 and TRBJ2-2): EAGVVQSPRYKIIEKKQPVAFWCNPISGHNTLYWYLQNLGQGPELLIRYENEEAVDDSQLPKDRFSAERLKGVDSTLKIQPAELGDSAVYLCASSLSGANTGELFFGEGSRLTVL.

This clonotype is judged large (0.1 to 1%). CDR3 loop: CASSQTRTGGSYGYTF. The CDR3 bases are TGCGCCAGCAGCCAGACGCGGACAGGGGGTTCCTATGGCTACACCTTC. This chain uses TRBV4-1 with TRBJ1-2, with 10 bases lining up with TRBD1. This CDR3 contains 16 residues. Germline CDR1 MGHRA, CDR2 YSYEKL. V gave up 3 bases and J gave up 4 bases; unmatched junction bases: 8.

This clonotype is classed as large (0.1 to 1%). The chain employs TRBV1 and TRBJ2-1; TRBD2 is the table's D call and was not checked against the DNA. TRBV1 is noted as a pseudogene. The CDR3 has 17 residues. CDR3 sequence reads: CTSSQLAGGAPYNEQFF. The CDR3 DNA sequence: TGCACCAGCAGCCAGCTAGCGGGAGGGGCGCCCTACAATGAGCAGTTCTTC.

A few counts support this clonotype. The chain couples TRBV5-1 to TRBJ2-7; D remains ambiguous. Germline V CDR1 and CDR2: SGHRS, YFSETQ. The CDR3 runs 13 residues. V shed 1 base and J shed 1 base, with 6 bases lying between them. The CDR3 DNA follows: TGCGCCAGCAGCTTGTGGGGATCCTACGAGCAGTACTTC. Its protein product is CASSLWGSYEQYF.

A few counts support this clonotype. The chain combines TRBV10-3 with TRBJ2-3; the D gene is possibly TRBD2 (6 bases). Germline assignment: CDR1 ENHRY and CDR2 SYGVKD. CDR3 length: 16 amino acids. V gave up 5 bases and J gave up 0 bases, with 15 bases separating them. In nucleotides, the CDR3 is TGTGCCATCAGTCAAGCTGGCGGGACTAGCACAGATACGCAGTATTTT. Translated, it gives CAISQAGGTSTDTQYF.

By frequency in the sample, this clonotype is large. The CDR3 protein is CASSSHKAGANVLTF. The CDR3 DNA sequence: TGTGCCAGCAGTTCCCATAAAGCTGGGGCCAACGTCCTGACTTTC. This chain uses TRBV27 with TRBJ2-6; no clear D. CDR1 MNHEY and CDR2 SMNVEV come from the germline V gene (reference sequence). The CDR3 loop spans 15 amino acids. V gave up 4 bases and J gave up 2 bases, with 9 bases separating them.

By sample fraction, this clonotype is medium-sized. The rearrangement joins TRBV6-5 to TRBJ1-3, with D unresolved. The CDR3 contains 15 residues. Trimming cost V 0 bases and J 0 bases, with 6 bases left between them. The germline V gene has CDR1 MNHEY and CDR2 SVGAGI. CDR3 residues: CASSYSEGSGNTIYF. CDR3 in DNA: TGTGCCAGCAGTTACTCCGAGGGCTCTGGAAACACCATATATTTT.

In its sample, this clonotype ranks as medium-sized (0.01 to 0.1%). The chain links TRBV24-1 to TRBJ2-1, with 15 bases identical to TRBD2. Germline CDR1 KGHDR, CDR2 SFDVKD. The CDR3 loop spans 19 amino acids. V lost 4 bases and J lost 6; bases outside the gene matches: 12. The CDR3 DNA reads TGTGCCACCAGTGACGAGGGACTAGCGGGGGGCGGGAGGTCCAATGAGCAGTTCTTC. Encoded protein: CATSDEGLAGGGRSNEQFF.

By its share, this clonotype is large. This chain uses TRBV6-1 with TRBJ1-1; tentative D call: TRBD1 (6 bases). V lost 5 bases, J lost 1 base, and 8 bases lay in between. This CDR3 comprises 13 residues. From germline, CDR1 is MNHNS and CDR2 SASEGT. CDR3 protein: CASSLQGNTEAFF. In DNA form, the CDR3 reads TGTGCCAGCAGTCTACAGGGGAACACTGAAGCTTTCTTT.